This record covers a single T cell receptor (beta chain). Its antigen is unknown. The DNA ends 3 residues before the CDR3 does, and the rest of the CDR3 is filled in from the germline J gene. The data derive from a study of T cell clonality in common variable immunodeficiency. Whole-study results and caveats: Reportedly, TCR beta sequences from common variable immunodeficiency showed fewer deletions and N-nucleotide insertions. CVID patient heterogeneity limited repertoire-clinical complication correlations.

Only in-frame clones appear in the TCRdb table, and some are missing; sequencing was by immunoSEQ multiplex PCR. Found here are about 35,000 clones, no singletons; the ten largest cover about 6.1%. Heparinized whole blood, roughly 5 to 8 ml, came from each donor. V gave up 0 bases and J gave up 4 bases, with 5 bases separating them. CDR1 SGHNT and CDR2 YENEEA come from the germline V gene. The CDR3 spans 13 residues. This receptor was taken from a human donor with common variable immunodeficiency. The V gene is TRBV11-3, the J gene TRBJ2-3; D remains unclear. Sequencing input: peripheral blood mononuclear cells. The CDR3 sequence: CASSLESADTQYF. CDR3 DNA, as far as it was read: TGTGCCAGCAGCTTAGAGTCCGCAGATACG.